This T cell receptor beta chain was retrieved from a study of T cell repertoires in cytomegalovirus infection. One entry per CDR3 protein results from TCRdb running MiXCR on the reads. The table lists fewer than 350,000 distinct CDR3 sequences, more than 9% of them singletons. V shed 5 bases and J 4 bases; nucleotides not matched to a gene: 7. This CDR3 is 14 amino acids long. The chain is built from TRBV12-3 or TRBV12-4 and TRBJ2-7; 8 nucleotides match TRBD2. The sequenced material came from PBMCs. The receptor comes from a human donor in good health (CMV status not recorded). Some clones in this sample may be carry-over from other donors' samples. The CDR3 DNA follows: TGTGCCAGCAGTCCAAGCGGGAGAAGGTACGAGCAGTACTTC. Protein product: CASSPSGRRYEQYF.